The T cell receptor (beta chain) described here comes from a study of blood T cell repertoires in COVID-19. On the study more broadly: PBMCs, B-cell-depleted T cells, or T cells were the source of the cDNA or gDNA that made up the material.

Clones were read by immunoSEQ multiplex PCR, and TCRdb kept only the in-frame ones, dropping some. This table has 230,000 or so clones, approximately 84% appearing once. V shed 5 bases and J 4 bases; nucleotides not matched to a gene: 5. From germline, CDR1 is SGHTA and CDR2 FQGTGA. The CDR3 covers 14 residues. Participants were aged about 18 to 100 years, lived in roughly 25 US areas, and enrolled virtually. Before being deemed recovered, Cohort 3 donors had two negative PCRs, clearance, or symptom resolution. This clone was seen only a few times. The chain links TRBV7-3 to TRBJ2-5, with 9 bases that match TRBD2. The sequence was obtained from a middle-aged man who had recovered from COVID-19. The sequenced sample was PBMCs or T cells enriched from blood (not recorded which). CDR3 protein: CASSRGGASETQYF. In DNA form, the CDR3 reads TGTGCCAGCAGCCGCGGGGGGGCATCAGAGACCCAGTACTTC.